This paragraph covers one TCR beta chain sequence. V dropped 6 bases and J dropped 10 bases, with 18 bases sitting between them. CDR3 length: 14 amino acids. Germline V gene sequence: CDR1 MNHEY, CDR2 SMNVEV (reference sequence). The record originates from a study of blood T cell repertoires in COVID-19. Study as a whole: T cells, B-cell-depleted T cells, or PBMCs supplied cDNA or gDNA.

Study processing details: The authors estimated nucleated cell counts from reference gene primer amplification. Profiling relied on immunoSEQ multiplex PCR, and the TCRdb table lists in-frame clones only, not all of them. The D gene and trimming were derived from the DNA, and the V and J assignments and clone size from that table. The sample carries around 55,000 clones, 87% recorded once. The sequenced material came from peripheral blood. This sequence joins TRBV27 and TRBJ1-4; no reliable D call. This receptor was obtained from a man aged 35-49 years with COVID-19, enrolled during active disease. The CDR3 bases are TGTGCCAGCAGCTCTCCCCCGCGTGGAGGAAAACTGTTTTTT. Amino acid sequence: CASSSPPRGGKLFF.